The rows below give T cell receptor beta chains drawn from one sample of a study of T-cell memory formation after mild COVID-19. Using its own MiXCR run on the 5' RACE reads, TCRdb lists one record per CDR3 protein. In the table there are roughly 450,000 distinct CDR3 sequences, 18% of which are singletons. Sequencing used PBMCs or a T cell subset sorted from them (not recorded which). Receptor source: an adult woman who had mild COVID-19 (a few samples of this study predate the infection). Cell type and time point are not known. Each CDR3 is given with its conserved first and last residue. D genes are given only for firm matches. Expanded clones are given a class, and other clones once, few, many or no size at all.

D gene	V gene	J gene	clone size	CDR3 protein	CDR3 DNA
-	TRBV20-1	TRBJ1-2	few	CSARAVGTSRVYGYTF	TGCAGTGCTAGAGCCGTAGGGACCTCGAGGGTCTATGGCTACACCTTC
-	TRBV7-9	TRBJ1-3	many	CASSFTGTGNTIYF	TGTGCCAGCAGCTTTACAGGGACTGGAAACACCATATATTTT
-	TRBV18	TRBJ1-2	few	CASRIGPIRQDLYGYTF	TGTGCCAGCCGTATTGGCCCCATAAGGCAGGACCTCTATGGCTACACCTTC
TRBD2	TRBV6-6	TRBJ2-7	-	CASRQGRGLAGGSYEQYF	TGTGCCAGCCGACAGGGTAGGGGACTAGCGGGAGGCTCCTACGAGCAGTACTTC
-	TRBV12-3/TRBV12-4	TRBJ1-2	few	CASIPTGGIYGYTF	TGTGCCAGCATCCCTACGGGGGGGATTTATGGCTACACCTTC
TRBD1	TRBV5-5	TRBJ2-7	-	CASSLASGQGLYEQYF	TGTGCCAGCAGCTTGGCCTCGGGACAGGGGCTATACGAGCAGTACTTC
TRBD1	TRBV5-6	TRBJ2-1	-	CASSLRQGQFF	TGTGCCAGCAGCCTCAGACAGGGCCAGTTCTTC
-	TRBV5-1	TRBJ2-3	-	CASSFDLSTDTQYF	TGCGCCAGCAGCTTCGACCTTAGCACAGATACGCAGTATTTT
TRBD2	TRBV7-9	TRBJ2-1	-	CASNRDGSGGSSYNEQFF	TGTGCCAGCAACCGTGATGGTTCCGGCGGGAGCTCCTACAATGAGCAGTTCTTC
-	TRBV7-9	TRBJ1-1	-	CASSPKVSNTEAFF	TGTGCCAGCAGCCCTAAGGTGTCGAACACTGAAGCTTTCTTT
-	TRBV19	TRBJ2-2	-	CASSIVPGRISGELFF	TGTGCCAGTAGTATTGTCCCAGGAAGGATCTCCGGGGAGCTGTTTTTT
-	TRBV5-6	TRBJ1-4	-	CASSKESRDLGSEKLFF	TGTGCCAGCAGCAAAGAGTCCCGGGACCTTGGCTCCGAAAAACTGTTTTTT
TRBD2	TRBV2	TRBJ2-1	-	CASSQRGSGGPRGEQFF	TGTGCCAGCAGCCAGCGGGGTAGCGGGGGCCCCCGGGGTGAGCAGTTCTTC
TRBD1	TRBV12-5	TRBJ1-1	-	CASGTLLGGPTEAFF	TGTGCTAGTGGTACCCTGTTAGGGGGCCCCACTGAAGCTTTCTTT
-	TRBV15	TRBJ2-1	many	CATSRDVVGTNEQFF	TGTGCCACCAGCAGAGATGTGGTAGGTACGAATGAGCAGTTCTTC
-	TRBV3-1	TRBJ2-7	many	CASSAQGGEQYF	TGTGCCAGCAGCGCCCAGGGGGGAGAGCAGTACTTC
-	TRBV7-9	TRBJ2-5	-	CASSYPGREETQYF	TGTGCCAGCAGCTACCCCGGGCGTGAGGAGACCCAGTACTTC
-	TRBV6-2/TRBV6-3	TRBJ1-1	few	CASSYETVNTEAFF	TGTGCCAGCAGTTACGAGACGGTGAACACTGAAGCTTTCTTT
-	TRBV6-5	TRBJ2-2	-	CASSYRPMNTGELFF	TGTGCCAGCAGTTACAGGCCAATGAACACCGGGGAGCTGTTTTTT
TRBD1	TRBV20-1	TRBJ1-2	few	CSASPPGQGANYGYTF	TGCAGTGCCTCCCCTCCGGGACAGGGGGCTAACTATGGCTACACCTTC
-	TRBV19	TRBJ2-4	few	CASSIKKDWEWVPNIQYF	TGTGCCAGTAGTATTAAGAAGGACTGGGAATGGGTCCCAAACATTCAGTACTTC
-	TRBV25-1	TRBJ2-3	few	CASSGQGRDTQYF	TGTGCCAGCAGTGGGCAGGGAAGAGATACGCAGTATTTT
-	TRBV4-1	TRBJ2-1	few	CASSQGGSPDEQFF	TGCGCCAGCAGCCAAGGCGGCTCCCCGGATGAGCAGTTCTTC
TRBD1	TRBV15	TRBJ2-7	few	CATSMQGQGLYEQYF	TGTGCCACCAGCATGCAGGGACAGGGACTCTACGAGCAGTACTTC
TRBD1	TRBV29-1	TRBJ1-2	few	CSVDFGQGGLPYGYTF	TGCAGCGTTGACTTTGGGCAGGGGGGTCTCCCGTATGGCTACACCTTC
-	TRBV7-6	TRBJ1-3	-	CASSSLALAGNTIYF	TGTGCCAGCAGCTCCTTGGCCCTAGCTGGAAACACCATATATTTT
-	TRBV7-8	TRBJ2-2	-	CASSSLSSRTVINTGELFF	TGTGCCAGCAGCTCATTATCCTCCCGGACGGTGATAAACACCGGGGAGCTGTTTTTT
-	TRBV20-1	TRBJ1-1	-	CSARGGLITEAFF	TGCAGTGCTAGAGGGGGCCTGATCACTGAAGCTTTCTTT
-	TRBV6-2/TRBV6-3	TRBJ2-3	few	CASSYGSYASTDTQYF	TGTGCCAGCAGTTACGGGAGCTACGCTAGCACAGATACGCAGTATTTT
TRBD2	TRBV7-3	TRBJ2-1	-	CASSLSGGSSYNEQFF	TGTGCCAGCAGCTTAAGCGGGGGTAGCTCCTACAATGAGCAGTTCTTC
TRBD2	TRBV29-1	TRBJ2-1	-	CSVDLAGGNEQFF	TGCAGCGTTGATTTAGCGGGAGGGAATGAGCAGTTCTTC
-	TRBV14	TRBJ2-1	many	CASSLLRGAGNEQFF	TGTGCCAGCAGCCTCCTACGGGGGGCGGGGAATGAGCAGTTCTTC
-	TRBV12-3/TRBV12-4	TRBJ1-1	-	CASEPPETENTEAFF	TGTGCCAGCGAGCCCCCCGAGACAGAGAACACTGAAGCTTTCTTT
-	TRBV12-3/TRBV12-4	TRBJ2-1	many	CASSLSNEQFF	TGTGCCAGCAGTTTATCTAATGAGCAGTTCTTC
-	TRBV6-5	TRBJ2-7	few	CASSSPDGYEQYF	TGTGCCAGCAGTTCACCGGACGGGTACGAGCAGTACTTC
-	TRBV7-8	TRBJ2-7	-	CASTAAYEQYF	TGTGCCAGCACCGCGGCCTACGAGCAGTACTTC
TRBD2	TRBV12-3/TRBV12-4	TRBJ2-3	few	CASLPGRLAGGPTVDTQYF	TGTGCCAGCTTGCCCGGCCGACTAGCGGGAGGTCCAACCGTAGATACGCAGTATTTT
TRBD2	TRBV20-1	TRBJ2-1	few	CSAPTALAGDNEQFF	TGCAGTGCTCCCACGGCCCTAGCGGGGGACAATGAGCAGTTCTTC
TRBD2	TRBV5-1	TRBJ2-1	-	CASSSGLAGLNEQFF	TGCGCCAGCAGCTCAGGACTAGCGGGGTTAAATGAGCAGTTCTTC
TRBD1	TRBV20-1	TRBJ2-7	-	CSAPPGTGPYEQYF	TGCAGTGCTCCGCCCGGGACAGGACCCTACGAGCAGTACTTC
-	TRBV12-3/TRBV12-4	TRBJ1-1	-	CASRTAGISNTEAFF	TGTGCCAGCAGGACAGCCGGGATTTCGAACACTGAAGCTTTCTTT
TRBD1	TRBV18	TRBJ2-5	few	CASSRGQGKETQYF	TGTGCCAGCTCACGAGGACAGGGGAAAGAGACCCAGTACTTC
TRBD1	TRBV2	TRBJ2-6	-	CASSNDRARANVLTF	TGTGCCAGCAGTAACGACAGGGCTAGGGCCAACGTCCTGACTTTC
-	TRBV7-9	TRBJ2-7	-	CASSFVAPEQYF	TGTGCCAGCAGCTTCGTAGCCCCCGAGCAGTACTTC
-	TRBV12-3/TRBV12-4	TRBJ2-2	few	CASSFYPNTGELFF	TGTGCCAGCAGTTTTTACCCGAACACCGGGGAGCTGTTTTTT